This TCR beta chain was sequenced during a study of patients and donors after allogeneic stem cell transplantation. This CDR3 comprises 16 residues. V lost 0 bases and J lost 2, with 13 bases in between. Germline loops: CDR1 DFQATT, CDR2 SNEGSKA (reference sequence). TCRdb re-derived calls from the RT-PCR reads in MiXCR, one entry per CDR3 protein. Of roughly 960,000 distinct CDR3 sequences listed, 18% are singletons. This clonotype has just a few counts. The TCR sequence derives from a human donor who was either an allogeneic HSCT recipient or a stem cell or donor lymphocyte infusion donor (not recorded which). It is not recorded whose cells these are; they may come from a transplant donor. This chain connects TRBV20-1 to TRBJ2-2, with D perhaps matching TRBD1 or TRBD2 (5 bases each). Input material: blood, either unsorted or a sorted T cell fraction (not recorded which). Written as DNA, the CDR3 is TGCAGTGCTAGAGATGTAACAGGAGGAAACACCGGGGAGCTGTTTTTT. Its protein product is CSARDVTGGNTGELFF.